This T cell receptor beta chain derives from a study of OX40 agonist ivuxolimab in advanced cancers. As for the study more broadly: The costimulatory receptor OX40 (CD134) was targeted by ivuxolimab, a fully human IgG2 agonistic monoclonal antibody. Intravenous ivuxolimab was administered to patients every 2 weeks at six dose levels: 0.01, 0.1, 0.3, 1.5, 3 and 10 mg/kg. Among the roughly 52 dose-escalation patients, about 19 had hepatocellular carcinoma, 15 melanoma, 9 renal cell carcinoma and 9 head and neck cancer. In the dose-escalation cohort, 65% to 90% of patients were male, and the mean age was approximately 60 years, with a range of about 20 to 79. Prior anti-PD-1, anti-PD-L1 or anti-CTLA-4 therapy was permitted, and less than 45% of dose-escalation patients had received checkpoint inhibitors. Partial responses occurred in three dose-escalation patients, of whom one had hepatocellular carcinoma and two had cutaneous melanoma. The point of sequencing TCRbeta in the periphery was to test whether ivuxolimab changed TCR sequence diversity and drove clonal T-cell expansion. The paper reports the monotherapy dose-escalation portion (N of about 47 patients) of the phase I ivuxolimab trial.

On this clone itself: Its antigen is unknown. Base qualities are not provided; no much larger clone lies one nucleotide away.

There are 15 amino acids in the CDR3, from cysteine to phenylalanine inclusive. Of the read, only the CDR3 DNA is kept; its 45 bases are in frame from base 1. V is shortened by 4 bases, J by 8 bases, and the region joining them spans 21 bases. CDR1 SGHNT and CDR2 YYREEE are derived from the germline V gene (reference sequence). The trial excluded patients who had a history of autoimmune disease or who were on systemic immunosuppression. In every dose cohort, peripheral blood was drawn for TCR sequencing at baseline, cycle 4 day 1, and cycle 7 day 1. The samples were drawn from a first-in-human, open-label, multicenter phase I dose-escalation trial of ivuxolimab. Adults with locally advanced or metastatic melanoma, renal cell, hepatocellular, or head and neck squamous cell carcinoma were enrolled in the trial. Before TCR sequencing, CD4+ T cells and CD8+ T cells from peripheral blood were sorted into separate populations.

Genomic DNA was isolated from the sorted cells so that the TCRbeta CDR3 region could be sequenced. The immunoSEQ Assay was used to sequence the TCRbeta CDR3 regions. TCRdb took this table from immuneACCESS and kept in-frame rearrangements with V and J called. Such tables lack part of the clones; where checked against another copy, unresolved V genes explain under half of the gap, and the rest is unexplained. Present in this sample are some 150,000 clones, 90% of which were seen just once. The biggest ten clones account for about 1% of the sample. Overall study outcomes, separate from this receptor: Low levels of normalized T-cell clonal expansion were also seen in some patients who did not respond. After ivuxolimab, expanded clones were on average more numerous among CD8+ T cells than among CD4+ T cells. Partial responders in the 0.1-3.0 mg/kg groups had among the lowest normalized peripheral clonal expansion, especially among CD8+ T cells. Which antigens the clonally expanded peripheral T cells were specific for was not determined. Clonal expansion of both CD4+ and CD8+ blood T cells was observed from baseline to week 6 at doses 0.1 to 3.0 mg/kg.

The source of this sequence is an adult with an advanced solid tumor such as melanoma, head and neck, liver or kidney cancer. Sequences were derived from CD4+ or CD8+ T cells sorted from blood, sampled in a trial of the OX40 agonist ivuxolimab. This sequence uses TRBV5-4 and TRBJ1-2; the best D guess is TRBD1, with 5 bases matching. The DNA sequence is TGTGCCAGCAGCACTGACAGTGCTTCGTACGGGGGCTACACCTTC. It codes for CASSTDSASYGGYTF.